A selection of T cell receptor beta chains follows, all from one sample in a study of read filtering for tumor transcriptome and immune sequencing. TCRdb redid the calling of the reads with MiXCR, one entry per CDR3 protein. This sample yields approximately 140,000 distinct CDR3 sequences, of which about 13% are seen a single time; 7% to 9% belongs to the top ten. The sample consisted of a population of CD138-negative cells sorted from bone marrow. The receptors were gathered from a donor at least 40 years old with multiple myeloma. Both conserved end residues are part of each CDR3. D genes are given only for firm matches. Expanded clones are given a class, and other clones once, few, many or no size at all.

NA TRBJ1-2 few TRBV30 TGTGCCTGGATCGACGGCTATGGCTACACCTTC CAWIDGYGYTF
NA TRBJ2-1 many TRBV10-2 TGCGCCAGCAGGCCGGGACACTTCTCCTACAATGAGCAGTTCTTC CASRPGHFSYNEQFF
NA TRBJ2-7 many TRBV11-3 TGTGCCAGCAGCTCCTTTCCCGGGGACACAACCTACGAGCAGTACTTC CASSSFPGDTTYEQYF
TRBD2 TRBJ2-2 few TRBV11-2 TGTGCCAGCAGCAACCTAGCGGGAGGTGAAAACGGGGAGCTGTTTTTT CASSNLAGGENGELFF
NA TRBJ2-5 many TRBV24-1 TGTGCCACCGCCCAAGGGGAGACCCAGTACTTC CATAQGETQYF
NA TRBJ2-2 NA TRBV2 TGTGCCAGCCTACAGGGACAAACGAACACCGGGGAGCTGTTTTTT CASLQGQTNTGELFF
NA TRBJ1-1 many TRBV4-1 TGTGCCAGCAGCCTCGGACACCTGAACACTGAAGCTTTCTTT CASSLGHLNTEAFF
NA TRBJ2-1 many TRBV5-1 TGCGCCAGCAGCCCCTTAGAGTTCTACAATGAGCAGTTCTTC CASSPLEFYNEQFF
NA TRBJ2-3 many TRBV5-5 TGTGCCAGCAGCCCCCTCCTTAGCGGAGGATTCACAGATACGCAGTATTTT CASSPLLSGGFTDTQYF
NA TRBJ2-7 many TRBV6-5 TGTGCCAGCAGCTCAGACACGGGGGTCTACGAGCAGTACTTC CASSSDTGVYEQYF
TRBD2 TRBJ2-1 many TRBV7-9 TGTGCCAGCAGCTTATCCGGCCTGAGGCGGGAGGGCTACAATGAGCAGTTCTTC CASSLSGLRREGYNEQFF
NA TRBJ1-1 many TRBV7-2 TGTGCCAGCAGCCCCCCGAATGAGGCTGAAGCTTTCTTT CASSPPNEAEAFF
NA TRBJ2-2 many TRBV20-1 TGCAGTGTGATTTCAGGAGTCACCGGGGAGCTGTTTTTT CSVISGVTGELFF
TRBD2 TRBJ2-1 many TRBV20-1 TGCAGTGCCCCCGGGGAGGGGTGGTACAATGAGCAGTTCTTC CSAPGEGWYNEQFF
TRBD1 TRBJ1-2 many TRBV20-1 TGCAGTGCCCCCACAGGGGTTGGCTACACCTTC CSAPTGVGYTF
TRBD1 TRBJ1-5 many TRBV18 TGTGCCAGCTCACCGGCACCGGGACAGGTGGGTCAGCCCCAGCATTTT CASSPAPGQVGQPQHF
TRBD2 TRBJ2-1 many TRBV12-3/TRBV12-4 TGTGCCAGCAGAGCTAGCGGGATCCCAAGGGGGTTCTTC CASRASGIPRGFF
TRBD2 TRBJ2-3 many TRBV2 TGTGCCAGCAGCAGACTAGCAGTAGATACGCAGTATTTT CASSRLAVDTQYF
TRBD2 TRBJ2-5 many TRBV6-2/TRBV6-3 TGTGCCAGCAGTCGGACTAGCGGGAGGCAAGAGACCCAGTACTTC CASSRTSGRQETQYF
NA TRBJ1-1 many TRBV18 TGTGCCAGCTCACTTGGAGGGGCTGAAGCTTTCTTT CASSLGGAEAFF
TRBD1 TRBJ2-3 many TRBV5-1 TGCGCCAGCAGGGGAACAGGGGAAGATACGCAGTATTTT CASRGTGEDTQYF
TRBD2 TRBJ2-1 NA TRBV7-9 TGTGCCAGCGGGAGAGCGGGGGAATACAATGAGCAGTCCTTC CASGRAGEYNEQSF
NA TRBJ2-1 NA TRBV5-1 TGCGCCAGCAGCTCAACTGACAGGAGCAATGAGCTGTTCTTC CASSSTDRSNELFF
NA TRBJ2-1 many TRBV6-2/TRBV6-3 TGTGCCAGCAGCCTACTAGGATCGGTAGCGGAGCAGTTCTTC CASSLLGSVAEQFF
NA TRBJ2-7 many TRBV20-1 TGCAGTGCTAGCGGCCACTCCTACGAGCAGTACTTC CSASGHSYEQYF
NA TRBJ2-2 few TRBV7-7 TGTGCCAGCAGTCGCAGGGGATTTGGGGAGCTGTTTTTT CASSRRGFGELFF
TRBD2 TRBJ2-7 many TRBV5-6 TGTGCCAGCAGCTTGGCCCTAGCGGGCTACGAGCAGTACTTC CASSLALAGYEQYF
NA TRBJ2-2 NA TRBV6-5 TGTGCCAGCAGCAATACCGGGAAGCTGTTTTTT CASSNTGKLFF
NA TRBJ2-3 many TRBV10-3 TGTGCCATCAGTCGCCTCTGGGCCAGCGACACAGATACGCAGTATTTT CAISRLWASDTDTQYF
TRBD2 TRBJ2-1 many TRBV2 TGTGCCAGCACCGAAGGTAGCGGGAGCTACAATGAGCAGTTCTTC CASTEGSGSYNEQFF
NA TRBJ2-7 many TRBV7-2 TGTGCCAGCAGCTCCACTATCGAGCAGTACTTC CASSSTIEQYF
NA TRBJ2-3 many TRBV20-1 TGCAGTGCTAGAATCCCAACGGGAGTGACAGATACGCAGTATTTT CSARIPTGVTDTQYF
NA TRBJ2-1 medium-sized TRBV4-1 TGCGCCAGCAGCCATGACTATGCCAATGAGCAGTTCTTC CASSHDYANEQFF
TRBD1 TRBJ2-1 many TRBV27 TGTGCCAGCAGTAGGCGGGACAGGGGCGATGAGCAGTTCTTC CASSRRDRGDEQFF
NA TRBJ2-2 many TRBV5-5 TGTGCCAGCAGCTTGGGAGGTATCCACACCGGGGAGCTGTTTTTT CASSLGGIHTGELFF
TRBD1 TRBJ2-2 few TRBV12-3/TRBV12-4 TGTGCCAGCACGCGGACAGGGGCGAACACCGGGGAGCTGTTTTTT CASTRTGANTGELFF
NA TRBJ2-5 few TRBV24-1 TGTGCCACCAGTGATTTAGAAGAGACCCAGTACTTC CATSDLEETQYF
NA TRBJ2-1 many TRBV11-2 TGTGCCAGCAGCTTAGATCCAGGAGGGGGGCGAAACTACAATGAGCAGTTCTTC CASSLDPGGGRNYNEQFF
NA TRBJ2-1 many TRBV5-4 TGTGCCAGCAGCTTGGGAGAGTCCCACTACAATGAGCAGTTCTTC CASSLGESHYNEQFF
TRBD1 TRBJ1-4 many TRBV27 TGTGCCTCAAAGGGACAGGGGGGGACTTCGGAAAAACTGTTTTTT CASKGQGGTSEKLFF
TRBD1 TRBJ1-1 NA TRBV6-5 TGTGCCAGCAGTCCCGACAGGGGTGAGACTGAAGCTTTCTTT CASSPDRGETEAFF
TRBD1 TRBJ2-5 many TRBV27 TGTGCCAGCAGTTTATCGACAGGGGGCTGGGAGACCCAGTACTTC CASSLSTGGWETQYF
TRBD2 TRBJ2-1 many TRBV12-3/TRBV12-4 TGTGCCAGCAGGACGCTGAGGGCGGGAGTTTACAATGAGCAGTTCTTC CASRTLRAGVYNEQFF
TRBD1 TRBJ2-3 many TRBV29-1 TGCAGCGCCTCGCGACAGGGGACCCCCACAGATACGCAGTATTTT CSASRQGTPTDTQYF
NA TRBJ1-2 many TRBV6-2/TRBV6-3 TGTGCCAGCAGTTACACTGGACACCCCTATGGCTACACCTTC CASSYTGHPYGYTF
TRBD1 TRBJ2-5 many TRBV12-3/TRBV12-4 TGTGCCAGCAGTTCCCGGGACAGTTTCCAAGAGACCCAGTACTTC CASSSRDSFQETQYF
NA TRBJ2-1 NA TRBV2 TGTGCCAGCGGCCGGGGTCCGAGCCGGTACAATGAGCAGTTCTTC CASGRGPSRYNEQFF
TRBD2 TRBJ2-1 few TRBV14 TGTGCCAGCAGCCCCTTAGAGACTAGCGGGAGTATCGAGGAGCAGTTCTTC CASSPLETSGSIEEQFF
TRBD2 TRBJ2-7 NA TRBV20-1 TGCAGTGCTAGTCCCAGGGGGATTAGCGGGAGATACGAGCAGTACTTC CSASPRGISGRYEQYF
NA TRBJ1-2 NA TRBV6-6 TGTGCCAGCAGTTACTCGATGGTGACAGCCACTAACTATGGCTACACCTTC CASSYSMVTATNYGYTF
NA TRBJ1-2 many TRBV9 TGTGCCAGCAGCGTAGACAGCCCTAACTATGGCTACACCTTC CASSVDSPNYGYTF
NA TRBJ2-7 many TRBV5-1 TGCGCCAGCAGCTTGGAAATCTCCTACGAGCAGTACTTC CASSLEISYEQYF
NA TRBJ2-7 many TRBV9 TGTGCCAGCAGCCCGGGACCACCCGAGGAGCAGTACTTC CASSPGPPEEQYF
TRBD2 TRBJ2-5 many TRBV28 TGTGCCAGCAGCCTAGCGGGAGGTACCGAGACCCAGTACTTC CASSLAGGTETQYF
NA TRBJ2-7 many TRBV4-3 TGCGCCAGCAGCCAAGAACTGGGCTACGAGCAGTACTTC CASSQELGYEQYF